This T cell receptor beta chain was sequenced during a study of T cell changes during pregnancy in multiple sclerosis. TCRdb keeps only in-frame clones here, not all; method: immunoSEQ multiplex PCR. The profile shows 95,000 to 110,000 clones, approximately 90% of them singletons. The germline CDR1 and CDR2 sequences are SGDLS and YYNGEE. Trimming removed 7 bases from V and 7 bases from J; junction bases left unmatched: 5. This CDR3 is built from 11 residues. V gene TRBV9 combines with J gene TRBJ2-7; TRBD2 agrees at 7 bases. The sequence derives from a female donor with multiple sclerosis, enrolled in a pregnancy study. This sample comprised peripheral blood, obtained after pregnancy. Written as DNA, the CDR3 is TGTGCCAGCGGGAGGGCGGGAGAGCAGTACTTC. It specifies CASGRAGEQYF.